The rows below give T cell receptor beta chains drawn from one sample of a study of blood T cell dynamics during melanoma immunotherapy. The repertoire was sequenced with immunoSEQ multiplex PCR; TCRdb's copy has only in-frame clones and lacks some. The sample includes several hundred clones, 70% to 80% of them seen just once. The sample was CD8+ T cells from blood, taken from a patient treated with checkpoint blockade. The source of these receptors is a human donor with melanoma. CDR3s include the opening cysteine and the closing phenylalanine or tryptophan. The D gene is left open where the match is weak. The listing skips clone size in some rows; elsewhere it reads once, few, many or a size class.

TRBV2,-,TRBJ1-2,-,CASSDLGNYGYTF,TGTGCCAGCAGTGATCTAGGGAACTATGGCTACACCTTC
TRBV5-6,-,TRBJ2-7,-,CASTAGNSYEQYF,TGTGCCAGCACTGCTGGCAACTCCTACGAGCAGTACTTC
TRBV6-1,TRBD2,TRBJ2-5,-,CASSELAGGPQETQYF,TGTGCCAGCAGTGAACTAGCGGGAGGGCCCCAAGAGACCCAGTACTTC
TRBV4-3,-,TRBJ1-2,-,CASSQRPEFWGYTF,TGCGCCAGCAGCCAACGTCCAGAATTTTGGGGCTACACCTTC
TRBV27,TRBD2,TRBJ2-3,-,CASSILRLAGADTQYF,TGTGCCAGCAGTATCCTCCGACTAGCGGGAGCAGATACGCAGTATTTT
TRBV9,-,TRBJ2-3,once,CASSAAAGFSTDTQYF,TGTGCCAGCAGCGCCGCGGCCGGATTTAGCACAGATACGCAGTATTTT
TRBV19,-,TRBJ1-2,-,CASYGRDSLRGGYTF,TGTGCCAGTTACGGCCGGGACTCACTTCGGGGTGGCTACACCTTC
TRBV6-5,-,TRBJ2-3,-,CASGITDTQYF,TGTGCCAGCGGGATCACAGATACGCAGTATTTT
TRBV5-6,-,TRBJ2-7,-,CASSLGASYEQYF,TGTGCCAGCAGCTTGGGTGCGTCCTACGAGCAGTACTTC
TRBV6-6,-,TRBJ2-3,-,CASSPAPDRDTQYF,TGTGCCAGCAGTCCAGCCCCCGACAGGGATACGCAGTATTTT
TRBV4-2,-,TRBJ1-6,-,CASSFVASNSPLHF,TGTGCCAGCAGCTTTGTGGCCTCTAATTCACCCCTCCACTTT
TRBV7-6,-,TRBJ2-6,once,CASSLLLMGSGANVLTF,TGTGCCAGCAGCTTGCTCCTAATGGGCTCTGGGGCCAACGTCCTGACTTTC
TRBV5-1,-,TRBJ2-7,once,CASSLGSFQQGTYEQYF,TGCGCCAGCAGCTTGGGGTCGTTTCAGCAAGGCACCTACGAGCAGTACTTC
TRBV28,-,TRBJ2-7,-,CASSSGRYPYEQYF,TGTGCCAGCAGCTCCGGCAGGTATCCTTACGAGCAGTACTTC
TRBV9,TRBD2,TRBJ2-1,-,CASSSYSGEAYNEQFF,TGTGCCAGCAGTAGTTATAGCGGGGAGGCCTACAATGAGCAGTTCTTC
TRBV18,TRBD1,TRBJ2-1,once,CASSLGQNTYNEQFF,TGTGCCAGCTCCCTGGGACAGAATACCTACAATGAGCAGTTCTTC